This entry lists 14 T cell receptor beta chains sequenced from one sample in a study of T-cell memory formation after mild COVID-19. TCRdb processed the 5' RACE reads anew with MiXCR; each CDR3 protein has one entry. The table records 280,000 or so distinct CDR3 sequences, 18% of them present only once. Material for sequencing was PBMCs or a T cell subset sorted from them (not recorded which). The receptors here all came from a man between 18 and 29 years old who had mild COVID-19 (a few samples of this study predate the infection). Cell type and time point are not known.

V and J are TRBV20-1 and TRBJ2-1; 11 bases align to TRBD2. Germline V gene data show CDR1 as DFQATT and CDR2 as SNEGSKA (reference sequence). There are 12 residues in the CDR3. Germline trimming cut 1 base from V and 12 bases from J; bases unmatched to any gene: 2. The CDR3 DNA reads as TGCAGTGCTAGAGGGGGGACTAGCGGGCAGTTCTTC. It is translated as CSARGGTSGQFF.

This clonotype was seen repeatedly, ten times or more. The V gene is TRBV7-2, the J gene TRBJ2-2; D may be TRBD1 or TRBD2 (7 bases each). The CDR3 spans 14 residues. In germline, CDR1 is SGHTA, CDR2 FQGNSA. V was cut by 5 bases and J by 7 bases, with 14 bases left in between. The CDR3 sequence: CASSRPGGGGELFF. CDR3 nucleotides: TGTGCCAGCAGCCGACCAGGGGGGGGCGGGGAGCTGTTTTTT.

This clonotype occurred a few times. The DNA of the CDR3 is TGTGCCAGCAGCTTAATTAGCGGGGGGGACGAGACCCAGTACTTC. Amino acids: CASSLISGGDETQYF. This chain links TRBV6-5 with TRBJ2-5; TRBD2 aligns across 11 bases. V gave up 6 bases and J gave up 5 bases; unmatched junction bases: 8. The CDR3 spans 15 residues. Germline V lookup: CDR1 MNHEY, CDR2 SVGAGI.

The genes are TRBV6-6 and TRBJ2-3; TRBD2 matches at 12 bases. Trimming took 2 bases from V and 6 from J; bases not matched to a gene: 6. CDR3 length: 16 amino acids. Germline V gene data show CDR1 as MNHNY and CDR2 as SVGAGI (reference sequence). The CDR3 is CASSYLTSGGPDTQYF. CDR3 sequence (DNA): TGTGCCAGCAGTTACCTAACTAGCGGGGGGCCGGATACGCAGTATTTT.

This clonotype occurred a few times. The chain links TRBV28 to TRBJ1-4; D remains ambiguous. The CDR3 is 12 amino acids. Between the trimmed V and J ends, which lost 5 bases and 7 bases, there was a span of 8 bases. Germline V CDR1 and CDR2: MDHEN, SYDVKM. The CDR3 DNA reads as TGTGCCAGCAGTCCGGTGGTTGAAAAACTGTTTTTT. Encoded protein: CASSPVVEKLFF.

This clonotype came up a few times. This rearrangement joins TRBV18 to TRBJ2-1; weak D call: TRBD1 (5 bases). CDR1 and CDR2 from the germline V gene are KGHSH and LQKENI. The CDR3 contains 13 residues. V lost 3 bases, J lost 7 bases, and 10 bases lay in between. CDR3 residues: CASSPDSWNEQFF. The CDR3 DNA follows: TGTGCCAGCTCACCCGACAGTTGGAATGAGCAGTTCTTC.

This rearrangement joins TRBV29-1 to TRBJ2-1, with 14 bases fitting TRBD2. Germline values: CDR1 SQVTM, CDR2 ANQGSEA. J gave up 9 bases and V 7 bases, and 8 bases lay outside the gene matches. The CDR3 is 14 amino acids. CDR3 loop: CSAGLAGGPSEQFF. The CDR3 DNA reads as TGCAGCGCCGGACTAGCGGGGGGTCCAAGTGAGCAGTTCTTC.

The sample holds a few counts of this clonotype. The chain couples TRBV28 to TRBJ2-6; D may be TRBD1 (6 bases). V lost 6 bases and J 4 bases, leaving 19 bases between the germline ends. There are 17 residues in the CDR3. Per germline, CDR1 MDHEN and CDR2 SYDVKM. The CDR3: CASSPTGQGSGANVLTF. As DNA, the CDR3 is TGTGCCAGCAGCCCGACAGGTCAGGGGTCCGGGGCCAACGTCCTGACTTTC.

V is TRBV12-3 or TRBV12-4 and J is TRBJ2-5; tentative D call: TRBD2 (5 bases). The CDR3 extends over 16 amino acids. V lost 5 bases and J lost 1, with 17 bases in between. CDR3 nucleotides: TGTGCCAGCAGTATACCCATAGGAGCGGCCCAAGAGACCCAGTACTTC. As protein: CASSIPIGAAQETQYF.

The sample holds a few counts of this clonotype. At one end, the junction sequence differs from germline, possibly due to a read error. The chain is built from TRBV7-9 and TRBJ1-2, with D unclear. In germline, CDR1 is SEHNR, CDR2 FQNEAQ (reference sequence). The CDR3 is made up of 15 amino acids. The CDR3 DNA reads as TGTGCCAGCAGCCTAGCCAAGCCGCTGAACTATGGCTACACCTTC. It yields the protein CASSLAKPLNYGYTF.

The rearrangement joins TRBV4-3 to TRBJ2-5; a weak D match, TRBD2 (6 bases). The V end was cut by 4 bases, the J end by 5 bases, with 17 bases between. CDR1 LGHNA and CDR2 YSLEER come from the germline V gene. This CDR3 has 15 residues. Here the CDR3 DNA reads TGCGCCAGCAGCCTTTCGGGGGTACCTAGGGAGACCCAGTACTTC. This codes for CASSLSGVPRETQYF.

The rearrangement joins TRBV14 to TRBJ1-1; D gene ambiguous. The V gene's germline CDR1 is SGHDN and CDR2 FVKESK. The CDR3 loop spans 14 amino acids. The ends were cut back, 0 bases at V and 1 base at J, with 6 bases in the middle. The CDR3 bases are TGTGCCAGCAGCCAAGATTGGGGGAACACTGAAGCTTTCTTT. Translation: CASSQDWGNTEAFF.

This clonotype was seen only a few times. This chain connects TRBV6-5 to TRBJ2-1, with D possibly TRBD2 on 6 matching bases. The CDR3 length is 14 residues. Trimming removed 6 bases at V and 6 bases at J, with 15 bases between. CDR1 is MNHEY and CDR2 is SVGAGI in the germline V gene. CDR3 residues: CASSRLDSPNEQFF. CDR3 bases: TGTGCCAGCAGCCGACTAGACAGCCCCAATGAGCAGTTCTTC.

This sequence joins TRBV7-2 and TRBJ2-3; 8 bases line up with TRBD2. J lost 4 bases, V lost 4 bases, and 7 bases had no gene match. Germline loops: CDR1 SGHTA, CDR2 FQGNSA. This CDR3 has 15 residues. CDR3 DNA: TGTGCCAGCAGCTCCGGGGGGGCCAGGGCAGATACGCAGTATTTT. Translated, it gives CASSSGGARADTQYF.